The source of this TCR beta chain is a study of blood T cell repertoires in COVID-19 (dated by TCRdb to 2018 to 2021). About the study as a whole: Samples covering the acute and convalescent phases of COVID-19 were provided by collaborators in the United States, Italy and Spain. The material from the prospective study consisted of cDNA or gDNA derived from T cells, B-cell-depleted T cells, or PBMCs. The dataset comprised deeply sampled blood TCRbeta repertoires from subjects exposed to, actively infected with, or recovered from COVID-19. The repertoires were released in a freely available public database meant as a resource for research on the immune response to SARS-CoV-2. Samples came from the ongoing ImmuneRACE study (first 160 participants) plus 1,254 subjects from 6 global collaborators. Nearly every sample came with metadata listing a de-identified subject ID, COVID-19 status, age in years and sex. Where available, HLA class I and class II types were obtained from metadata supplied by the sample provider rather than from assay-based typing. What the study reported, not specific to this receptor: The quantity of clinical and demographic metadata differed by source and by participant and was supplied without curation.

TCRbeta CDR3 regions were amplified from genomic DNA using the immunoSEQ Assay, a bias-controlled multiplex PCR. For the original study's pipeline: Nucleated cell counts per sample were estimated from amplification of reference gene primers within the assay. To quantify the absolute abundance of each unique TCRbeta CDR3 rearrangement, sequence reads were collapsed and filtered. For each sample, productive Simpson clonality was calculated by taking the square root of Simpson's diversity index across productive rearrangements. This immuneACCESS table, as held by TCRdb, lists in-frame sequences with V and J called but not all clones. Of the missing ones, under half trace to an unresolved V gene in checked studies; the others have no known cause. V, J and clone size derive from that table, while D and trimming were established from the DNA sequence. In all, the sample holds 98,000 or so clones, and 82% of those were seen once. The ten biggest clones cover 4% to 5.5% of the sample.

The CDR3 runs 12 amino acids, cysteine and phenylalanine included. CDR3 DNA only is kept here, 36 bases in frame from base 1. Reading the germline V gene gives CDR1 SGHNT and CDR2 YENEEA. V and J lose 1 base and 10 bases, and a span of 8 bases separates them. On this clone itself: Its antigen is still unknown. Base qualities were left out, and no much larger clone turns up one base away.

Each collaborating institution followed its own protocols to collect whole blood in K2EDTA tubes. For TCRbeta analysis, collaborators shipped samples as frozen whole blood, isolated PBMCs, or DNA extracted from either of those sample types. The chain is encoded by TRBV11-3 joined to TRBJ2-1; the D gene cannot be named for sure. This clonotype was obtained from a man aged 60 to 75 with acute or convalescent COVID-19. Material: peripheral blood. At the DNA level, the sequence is TGTGCCAGCAGCTTAGTGTCACGGGAGCAGTTCTTC. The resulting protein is CASSLVSREQFF.